The clone carrying this T cell receptor beta chain was counted at least ten times. The CDR3 consists of 14 residues. Germline CDR1 reads DFQATT; CDR2 reads SNEGSKA (reference sequence). The V and J ends lost 6 bases and 0 bases respectively, with 14 bases between them. This entry belongs to a study of T-cell reconstitution after alpha-beta-depleted transplantation in children. TCRbeta library construction was performed incorporating unique molecular identifiers. TCRdb recomputed calls from the PCR reads with MiXCR, one row per CDR3 protein. The sample lists 150,000 to 200,000 distinct CDR3 sequences; 13% to 15% were seen once.

The chain links TRBV20-1 to TRBJ1-1, with D hard to call. Sequencing used PBMCs from the stem cell graft donor, obtained from the stem cell graft. This TCR derives from a human donor who donated a stem cell graft to a child with acute lymphoblastic leukemia. CDR3 in amino acids: CSASLGRMNTEAFF. The CDR3 nucleotides are TGCAGTGCATCTCTTGGACGGATGAACACTGAAGCTTTCTTT.